The 19 T cell receptor beta chains below all came from one sample that was sequenced in a study of T cells expressing NK-cell markers. From its re-call of the 5' RACE reads, TCRdb lists each CDR3 protein once, without DNA. This repertoire includes some 280,000 distinct CDR3 sequences. Sequencing used blood T cells: a sorted CD56 or NKG2C T cell subset, CD4+ or CD8+ T cells, or bulk PBMC T cells (not recorded which). These receptors came from a man aged 18 to 35 in good health.

The chain combines TRBV27 with TRBJ2-7; TCRdb's D call of TRBD2 is untestable without DNA. This CDR3 is 17 amino acids long. Germline lookup yields CDR1 MNHEY and CDR2 SMNVEV (reference sequence). This CDR3 reads CASSLGTSGTYSYEQYF.

The V call is TRBV18, the J call TRBJ1-2. This CDR3 has 16 amino acids. CDR1 is KGHSH, CDR2 LQKENI, per germline. The CDR3 spells CASSPSRWSQNYGYTF.

The chain uses TRBV15 and TRBJ1-5. The length of the CDR3 is 13 residues. Germline CDR1 is LNHNV and CDR2 is YYDKDF (reference sequence). The CDR3 protein is CATSRDLRQPQHF.

The CDR3 region is CASSLGDAALPQYF. The V and J genes are TRBV5-1 and TRBJ2-5. Germline assignment: CDR1 SGHRS and CDR2 YFSETQ. There are 14 residues in the CDR3.

The chain has TRBV4-1 and TRBJ2-3. Germline V gives CDR1 MGHRA, CDR2 YSYEKL. There are 12 residues in the CDR3. CDR3 sequence reads: CASSQVKSTQYF.

The chain uses TRBV20-1 and TRBJ2-1; the D call from TCRdb, TRBD2, cannot be confirmed without DNA. Germline CDR1 and CDR2: DFQATT and SNEGSKA (reference sequence). This CDR3 region has 20 residues. CDR3: CSARPYAGLAGVRTYNEQFF.

The chain couples TRBV20-1 to TRBJ2-7. There are 11 residues in the CDR3. Germline assignment: CDR1 DFQATT and CDR2 SNEGSKA (reference sequence). CDR3 protein: CSGFKGYEQYF.

V usage is TRBV20-1 and J usage is TRBJ2-3; the D call from TCRdb, TRBD2, cannot be confirmed without DNA. Germline V gene lookup returns CDR1 DFQATT and CDR2 SNEGSKA (reference sequence). This CDR3 comprises 14 residues. The CDR3 sequence is CSPGLAGASDTQYF.

This chain joins TRBV6-1 and TRBJ2-1; TCRdb calls TRBD2, which cannot be checked without DNA. Germline V lookup: CDR1 MNHNS, CDR2 SASEGT. The CDR3 has 15 amino acids. The CDR3 region is CASRTASGSKDEQFF.

The genes are TRBV7-2 and TRBJ2-7; TCRdb lists TRBD2, though no DNA is available to test this call. The CDR3 extends over 14 amino acids. Germline lookup yields CDR1 SGHTA and CDR2 FQGNSA. This chain's CDR3 is CASSPLAGTYEQYF. The variable domain in full, with the rest retrieved from reference TRBV7-2 and TRBJ2-7, is GAGVSQSPSNKVTEKGKDVELRCDPISGHTALYWYRQSLGQGLEFLIYFQGNSAPDKSGLPSDRFSAERTGGSVSTLTIQRTQQEDSAVYLCASSPLAGTYEQYFGPGTRLTVT.

The V call is TRBV29-1, the J call TRBJ2-1; the TCRdb call, TRBD2, lacks DNA for checking. Per the germline V gene, CDR1 is SQVTM and CDR2 is ANQGSEA. This CDR3 region has 18 residues. The CDR3 is CSVEFAIAGPRGDNEQFF.

This sequence joins TRBV12-3 or TRBV12-4 and TRBJ2-3; TCRdb's assignment of TRBD2 cannot be checked, as there is no DNA. The CDR3 loop spans 18 amino acids. CDR3 sequence: CASPPPSGRAYVTDTQYF.

V is TRBV29-1 and J is TRBJ2-3; TCRdb returns TRBD2, unconfirmable since there is no DNA. Germline V lookup: CDR1 SQVTM, CDR2 ANQGSEA. The CDR3 extends over 13 amino acids. CDR3 amino acids: CSVAGVLADTQYF.

V gene TRBV13 combines with J gene TRBJ2-1; TCRdb's D call, TRBD1, is unchecked because there is no DNA. CDR3 length: 14 amino acids. CDR1 is PRHDT and CDR2 is FYEKMQ in the germline V gene (reference sequence). The CDR3 region is CASSHKTGGNEQFF.

J is TRBJ2-7 and V is TRBV6-4; TCRdb designates TRBD1, a call that cannot be tested without DNA. This CDR3 has 15 amino acids. CDR1 is MRHNA, CDR2 SNTAGT, per germline. The chain's CDR3 is CASSALAGGSYEQYF.

The chain carries TRBV28 and TRBJ2-5; checking the TCRdb D call of TRBD1 is not possible without DNA. Germline values: CDR1 MDHEN, CDR2 SYDVKM. CDR3 length: 15 residues. CDR3 region: CASSPTDRIVQTQYF.

This rearrangement joins TRBV6-5 to TRBJ1-5. This CDR3 has 15 residues. Germline V gene data show CDR1 as MNHEY and CDR2 as SVGAGI. The CDR3 reads CASSYSSSLDQPQHF.

V is TRBV7-2 and J is TRBJ2-2. CDR1 and CDR2 (germline): SGHTA, FQGNSA. The CDR3 is made up of 14 amino acids. The CDR3 protein is CASTRYILAGELFF.

The J gene is TRBJ2-3, the V gene TRBV27; checking the TCRdb D call of TRBD1 is not possible without DNA. Germline V CDR1 and CDR2: MNHEY, SMNVEV (reference sequence). The CDR3 loop spans 13 amino acids. CDR3 loop: CASRGEHRDTQYF.